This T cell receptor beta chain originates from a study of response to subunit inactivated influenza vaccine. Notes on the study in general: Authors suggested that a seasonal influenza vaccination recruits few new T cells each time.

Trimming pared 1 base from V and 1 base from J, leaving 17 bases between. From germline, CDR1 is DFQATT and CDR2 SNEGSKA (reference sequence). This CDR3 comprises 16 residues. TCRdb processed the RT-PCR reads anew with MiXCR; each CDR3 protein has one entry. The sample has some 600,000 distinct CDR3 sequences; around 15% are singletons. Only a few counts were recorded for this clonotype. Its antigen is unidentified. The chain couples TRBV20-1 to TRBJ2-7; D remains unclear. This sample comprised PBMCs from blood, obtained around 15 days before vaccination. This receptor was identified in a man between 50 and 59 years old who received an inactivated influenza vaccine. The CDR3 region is CSARGFWGRGSYEQYF. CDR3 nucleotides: TGCAGTGCTAGAGGTTTCTGGGGTCGCGGATCCTACGAGCAGTACTTC.